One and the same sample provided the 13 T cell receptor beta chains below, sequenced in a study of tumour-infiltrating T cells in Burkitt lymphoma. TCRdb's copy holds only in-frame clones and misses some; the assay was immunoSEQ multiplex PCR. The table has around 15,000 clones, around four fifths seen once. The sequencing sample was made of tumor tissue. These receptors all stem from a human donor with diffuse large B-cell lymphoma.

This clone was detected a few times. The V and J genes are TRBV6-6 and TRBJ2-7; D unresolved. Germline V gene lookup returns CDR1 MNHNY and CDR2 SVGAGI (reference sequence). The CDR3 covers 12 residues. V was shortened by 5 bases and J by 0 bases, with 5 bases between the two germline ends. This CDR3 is CASSVGSYEQYF. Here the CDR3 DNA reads TGTGCCAGCAGTGTCGGCTCCTACGAGCAGTACTTC.

The chain's CDR3 is CASSLIGQYNEQFF. The DNA of the CDR3 is TGTGCCAGCAGTTTAATTGGGCAGTACAATGAGCAGTTCTTC. The chain carries TRBV27 and TRBJ2-1, with D uncertain. CDR3 size: 14 residues. The germline gives CDR1 MNHEY, CDR2 SMNVEV (reference sequence). Trimming cost V 2 bases and J 4 bases, with 9 bases left between them.

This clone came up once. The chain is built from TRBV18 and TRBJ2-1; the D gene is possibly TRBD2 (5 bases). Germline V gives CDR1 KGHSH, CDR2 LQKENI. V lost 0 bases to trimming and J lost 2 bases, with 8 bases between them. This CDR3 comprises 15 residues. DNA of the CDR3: TGTGCCAGCTCACCACCGAGCGGAGCCTACAATGAGCAGTTCTTC. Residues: CASSPPSGAYNEQFF.

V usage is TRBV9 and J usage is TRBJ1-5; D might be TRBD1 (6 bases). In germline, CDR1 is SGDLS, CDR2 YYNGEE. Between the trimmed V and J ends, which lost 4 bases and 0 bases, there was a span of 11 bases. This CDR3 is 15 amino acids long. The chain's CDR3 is CASSPTGYSNQPQHF. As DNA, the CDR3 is TGTGCCAGCAGCCCCACAGGGTATAGCAATCAGCCCCAGCATTTT.

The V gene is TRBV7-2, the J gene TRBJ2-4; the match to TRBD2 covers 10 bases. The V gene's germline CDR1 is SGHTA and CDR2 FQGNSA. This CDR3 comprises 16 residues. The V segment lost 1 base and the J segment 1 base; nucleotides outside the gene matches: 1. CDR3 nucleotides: TGTGCCAGCAGCTTAGATAGCGGGAGGGCCAAAAACATTCAGTACTTC. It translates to CASSLDSGRAKNIQYF.

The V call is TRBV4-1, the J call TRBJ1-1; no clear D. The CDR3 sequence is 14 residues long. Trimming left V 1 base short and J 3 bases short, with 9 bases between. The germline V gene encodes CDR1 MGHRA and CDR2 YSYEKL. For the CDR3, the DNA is TGCGCCAGCAGCCAAGTCCCCAGCTACACTGAAGCTTTCTTT. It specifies CASSQVPSYTEAFF.

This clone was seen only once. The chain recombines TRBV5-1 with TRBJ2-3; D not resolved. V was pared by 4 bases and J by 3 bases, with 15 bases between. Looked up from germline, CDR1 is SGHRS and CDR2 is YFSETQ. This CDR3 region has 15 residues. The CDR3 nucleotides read TGCGCCAGCAGCCCAAGCCCGGACGGAACAGATACGCAGTATTTT. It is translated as CASSPSPDGTDTQYF.

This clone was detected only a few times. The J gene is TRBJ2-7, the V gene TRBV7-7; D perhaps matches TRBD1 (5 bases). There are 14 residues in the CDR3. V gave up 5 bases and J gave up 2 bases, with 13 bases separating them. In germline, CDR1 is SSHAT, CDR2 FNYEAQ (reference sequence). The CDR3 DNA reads TGTGCCAGCAGCCTAGGGCAGGGTACCTACGAGCAGTACTTC. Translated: CASSLGQGTYEQYF.

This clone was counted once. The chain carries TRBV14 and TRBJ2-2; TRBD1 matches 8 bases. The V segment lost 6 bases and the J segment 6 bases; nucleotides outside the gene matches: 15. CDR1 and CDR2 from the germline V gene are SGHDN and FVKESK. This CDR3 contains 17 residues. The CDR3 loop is CASRLTGQGLFSGELFF. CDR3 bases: TGTGCCAGCAGACTTACCGGACAGGGCCTTTTCTCCGGGGAGCTGTTTTTT. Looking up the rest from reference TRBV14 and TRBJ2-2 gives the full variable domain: EAGVTQFPSHSVIEKGQTVTLRCDPISGHDNLYWYRRVMGKEIKFLLHFVKESKQDESGMPNNRFLAERTGGTYSTLKVQPAELEDSGVYFCASRLTGQGLFSGELFFGEGSRLTVL.

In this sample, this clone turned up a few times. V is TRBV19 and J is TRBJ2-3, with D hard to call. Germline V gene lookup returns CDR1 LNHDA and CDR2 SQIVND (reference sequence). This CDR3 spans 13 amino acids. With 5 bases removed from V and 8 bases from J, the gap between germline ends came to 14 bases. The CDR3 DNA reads TGTGCCAGTAGTGTCTGGGGTGAACGTACGCAGTATTTT. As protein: CASSVWGERTQYF. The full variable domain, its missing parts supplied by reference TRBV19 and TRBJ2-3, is DGGITQSPKYLFRKEGQNVTLSCEQNLNHDAMYWYRQDPGQGLRLIYYSQIVNDFQKGDIAEGYSVSREKKESFPLTVTSAQKNPTAFYLCASSVWGERTQYFGPGTRLTVL.

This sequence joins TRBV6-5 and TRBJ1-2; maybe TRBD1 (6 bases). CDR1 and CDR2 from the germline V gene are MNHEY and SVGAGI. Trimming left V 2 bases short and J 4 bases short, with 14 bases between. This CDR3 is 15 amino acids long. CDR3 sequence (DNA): TGTGCCAGCAGTTACGCAAGGGGGGCCGCCTATGGCTACACCTTC. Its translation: CASSYARGAAYGYTF.

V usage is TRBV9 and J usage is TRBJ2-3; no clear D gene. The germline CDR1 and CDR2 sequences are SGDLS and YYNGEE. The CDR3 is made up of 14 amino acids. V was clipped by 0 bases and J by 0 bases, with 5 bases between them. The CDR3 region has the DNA TGTGCCAGCAGCGTAGCTCCGAGCACAGATACGCAGTATTTT. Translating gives CASSVAPSTDTQYF.

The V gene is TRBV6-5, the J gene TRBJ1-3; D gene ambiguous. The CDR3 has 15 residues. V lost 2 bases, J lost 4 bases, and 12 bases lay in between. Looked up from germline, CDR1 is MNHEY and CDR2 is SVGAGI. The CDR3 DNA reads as TGTGCCAGCAGTTACAGTATTTTTGAAGGAAACACCATATATTTT. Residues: CASSYSIFEGNTIYF.